This entry describes one TCR beta chain. This specimen comes from a study of blood T cell repertoires in COVID-19. About the research overall: PBMCs, B-cell-depleted T cells, or T cells provided the cDNA or gDNA that made up the material.

Cohorts were assigned according to the clinical history that participants reported. Some clones are missing from TCRdb's copy, which holds only in-frame ones; the method was immunoSEQ multiplex PCR. Of roughly 240,000 clones in the sample, roughly 87% were seen once. CDR1 and CDR2 from the germline V gene are SGHVS and FQNEAQ. V lost 2 bases, J lost 0 bases, and 6 bases stayed unmatched. The CDR3 has 16 residues. V is TRBV7-8 and J is TRBJ2-5; 7 nucleotides agree with TRBD2. The sequence was obtained from a woman in her thirties with acute COVID-19. Sequencing was done on a sample of PBMCs or T cells enriched from blood (not recorded which). The CDR3 here is CASSLFGAGNQETQYF. CDR3 sequence (DNA): TGTGCCAGCAGCTTATTTGGAGCGGGGAACCAAGAGACCCAGTACTTC.